The TCR beta chain described here comes from a study of T cell changes during pregnancy in multiple sclerosis. Profiling relied on immunoSEQ multiplex PCR, and the TCRdb table lists in-frame clones only, not all of them. The sample carries 65,000 to 95,000 clones, 90% to 95% recorded once. The germline V gene encodes CDR1 SGHNT and CDR2 YYREEE (reference sequence). The CDR3 loop spans 17 amino acids. The J segment lost 5 bases and the V segment lost 5 bases, leaving 16 bases of the junction unmatched. This sample comprised peripheral blood, obtained after pregnancy. The rearrangement uses TRBV5-4 and TRBJ2-5; 9 bases agree with TRBD1. This TCR was recovered from a female donor in good health, enrolled as a control in a pregnancy study. CDR3 residues: CASRRQTLSTGGETQYF. The CDR3 DNA follows: TGTGCCAGCAGGCGTCAGACGCTCTCGACAGGGGGGGAGACCCAGTACTTC.